This T cell receptor beta chain was sequenced during a study of blood T cell repertoires in COVID-19. Study as a whole: Researchers got acute and convalescent COVID-19 samples from the United States, Italy and Spain. T cells, B-cell-depleted T cells, or PBMCs provided the cDNA or gDNA that served as material.

In the source study's methods: Counts of nucleated cells, estimated from reference gene primer amplification, were obtained. The method was immunoSEQ multiplex PCR; TCRdb's version includes in-frame clones alone and lacks a portion of them. Clone size and V and J calls were adopted from that table, with D and trimming inferred from the DNA. This sample has more than 300,000 clones, with about 87% found just once. A Seattle source enrolled patients during active infection and followed them longitudinally. This sequence originates from a woman aged 25 to 39 with COVID-19, enrolled during active disease. The specimen sequenced was peripheral blood.

As DNA, the CDR3 is TGTGCCAGCAGCTTCCTAGCAACCGAGCAGTACTTC. Translated: CASSFLATEQYF. V gene TRBV3-1 (or the pseudogene TRBV3-2) combines with J gene TRBJ2-7; the D gene is possibly TRBD2 (5 bases). This CDR3 has 12 residues. Germline-derived CDR1 and CDR2 are LGHDT and YNNKEL (reference sequence). V lost 5 bases and J lost 6, with 11 bases in between.